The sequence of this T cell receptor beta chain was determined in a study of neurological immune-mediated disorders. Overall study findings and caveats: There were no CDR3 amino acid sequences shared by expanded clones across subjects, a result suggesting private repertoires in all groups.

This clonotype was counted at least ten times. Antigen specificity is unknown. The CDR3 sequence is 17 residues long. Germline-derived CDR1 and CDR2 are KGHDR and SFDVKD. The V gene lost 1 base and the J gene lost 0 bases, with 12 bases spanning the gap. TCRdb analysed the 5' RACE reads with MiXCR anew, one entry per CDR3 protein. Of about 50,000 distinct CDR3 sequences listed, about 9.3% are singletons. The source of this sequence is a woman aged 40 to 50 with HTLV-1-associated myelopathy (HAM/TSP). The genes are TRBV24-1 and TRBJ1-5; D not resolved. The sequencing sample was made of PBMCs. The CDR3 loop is CATSDFLGPSSNQPQHF. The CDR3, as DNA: TGTGCCACCAGTGATTTTCTTGGACCGAGTAGCAATCAGCCCCAGCATTTT.